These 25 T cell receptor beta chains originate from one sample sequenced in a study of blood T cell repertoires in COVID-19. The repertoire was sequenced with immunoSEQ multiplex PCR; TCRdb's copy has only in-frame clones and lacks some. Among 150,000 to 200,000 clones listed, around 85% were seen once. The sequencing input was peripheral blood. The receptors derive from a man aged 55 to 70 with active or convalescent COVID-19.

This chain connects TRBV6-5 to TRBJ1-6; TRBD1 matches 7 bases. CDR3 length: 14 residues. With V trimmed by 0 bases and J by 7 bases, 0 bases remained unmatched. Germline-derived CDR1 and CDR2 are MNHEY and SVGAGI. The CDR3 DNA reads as TGTGCCAGCAGTTACTCAGGGGGCAATTCACCCCTCCACTTT. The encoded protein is CASSYSGGNSPLHF.

CDR3 DNA sequence: TGTGCCAGTAGTAACTCTGAAACAGGGTCTAATCAGCCCCAGCATTTT. Residues: CASSNSETGSNQPQHF. The gene calls are TRBV19 and TRBJ1-5; TRBD1 might be the D (6 bases). The CDR3 totals 16 residues. CDR1 is LNHDA and CDR2 is SQIVND in the germline V gene (reference sequence). With 4 bases removed from V and 4 bases from J, the gap between germline ends came to 17 bases.

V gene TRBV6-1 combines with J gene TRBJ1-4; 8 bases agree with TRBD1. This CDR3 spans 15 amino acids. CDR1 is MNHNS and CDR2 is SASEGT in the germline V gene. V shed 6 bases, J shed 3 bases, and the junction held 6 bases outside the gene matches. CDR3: CASRDQGQANEKLFF. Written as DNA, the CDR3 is TGTGCCAGCAGGGACCAGGGACAGGCTAATGAAAAACTGTTTTTT.

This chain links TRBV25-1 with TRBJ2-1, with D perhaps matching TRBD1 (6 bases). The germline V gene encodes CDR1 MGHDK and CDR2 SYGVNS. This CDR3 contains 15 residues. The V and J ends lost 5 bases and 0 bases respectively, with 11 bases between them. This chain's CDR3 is CASSWAGASYNEQFF. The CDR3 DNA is TGTGCCAGCAGTTGGGCAGGGGCCTCCTACAATGAGCAGTTCTTC. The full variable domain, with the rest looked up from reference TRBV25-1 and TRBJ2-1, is EADIYQTPRYLVIGTGKKITLECSQTMGHDKMYWYQQDPGMELHLIHYSYGVNSTEKGDLSSESTVSRIRTEHFPLTLESARPSHTSQYLCASSWAGASYNEQFFGPGTRLTVL.

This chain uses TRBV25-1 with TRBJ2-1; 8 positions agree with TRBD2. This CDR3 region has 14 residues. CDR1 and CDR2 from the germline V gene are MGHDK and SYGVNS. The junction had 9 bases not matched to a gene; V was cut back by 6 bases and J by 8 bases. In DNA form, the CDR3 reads TGTGCCAGCAGAGACGGGGGGGGCCGCCATGAGCAGTTCTTC. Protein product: CASRDGGGRHEQFF.

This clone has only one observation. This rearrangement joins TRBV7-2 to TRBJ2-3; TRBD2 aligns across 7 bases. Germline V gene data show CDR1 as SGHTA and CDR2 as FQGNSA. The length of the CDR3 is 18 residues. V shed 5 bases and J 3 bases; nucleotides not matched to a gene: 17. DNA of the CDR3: TGTGCCAGCAGCCCCAGGCGGGAAGCGGGGAGGTTGACAGATACGCAGTATTTT. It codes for CASSPRREAGRLTDTQYF.

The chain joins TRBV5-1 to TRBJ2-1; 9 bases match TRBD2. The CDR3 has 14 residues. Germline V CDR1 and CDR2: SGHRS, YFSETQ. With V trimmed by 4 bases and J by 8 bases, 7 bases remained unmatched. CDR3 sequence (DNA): TGCGCCAGCAGCGTGGGACTAGCCGGCGATGAGCAGTTCTTC. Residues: CASSVGLAGDEQFF.

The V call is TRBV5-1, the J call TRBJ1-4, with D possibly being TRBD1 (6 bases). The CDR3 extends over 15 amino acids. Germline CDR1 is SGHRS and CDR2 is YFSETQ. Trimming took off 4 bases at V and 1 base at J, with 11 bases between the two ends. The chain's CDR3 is CASSLQDRTNEKLFF. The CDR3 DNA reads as TGCGCCAGCAGCCTTCAGGACAGAACTAATGAAAAACTGTTTTTT.

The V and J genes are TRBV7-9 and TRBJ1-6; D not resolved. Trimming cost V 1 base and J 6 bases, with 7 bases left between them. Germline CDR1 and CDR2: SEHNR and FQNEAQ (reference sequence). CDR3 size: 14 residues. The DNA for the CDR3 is TGTGCCAGCAGCTTAGACAGCCTTAATTCACCCCTCCACTTT. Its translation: CASSLDSLNSPLHF.

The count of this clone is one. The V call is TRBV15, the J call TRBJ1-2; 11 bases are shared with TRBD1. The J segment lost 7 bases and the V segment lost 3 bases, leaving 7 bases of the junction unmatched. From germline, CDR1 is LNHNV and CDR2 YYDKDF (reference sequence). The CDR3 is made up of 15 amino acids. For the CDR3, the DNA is TGTGCCACCAGCAGCATTTGGGACAGGGGGTTTGGCTACACCTTC. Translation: CATSSIWDRGFGYTF.

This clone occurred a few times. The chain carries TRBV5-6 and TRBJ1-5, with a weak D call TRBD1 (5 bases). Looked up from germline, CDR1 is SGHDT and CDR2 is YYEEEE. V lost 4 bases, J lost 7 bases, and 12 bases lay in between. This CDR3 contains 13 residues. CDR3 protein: CASSKTATQPQHF. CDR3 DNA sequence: TGTGCCAGCAGCAAGACAGCGACACAGCCCCAGCATTTT.

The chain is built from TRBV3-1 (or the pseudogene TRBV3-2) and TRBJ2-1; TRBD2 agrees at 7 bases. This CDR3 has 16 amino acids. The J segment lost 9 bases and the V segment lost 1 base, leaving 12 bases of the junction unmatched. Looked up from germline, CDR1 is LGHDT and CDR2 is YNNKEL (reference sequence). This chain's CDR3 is CASSQADSGRVGEQFF. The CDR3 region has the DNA TGTGCCAGCAGCCAAGCGGATAGCGGGCGAGTCGGTGAGCAGTTCTTC.

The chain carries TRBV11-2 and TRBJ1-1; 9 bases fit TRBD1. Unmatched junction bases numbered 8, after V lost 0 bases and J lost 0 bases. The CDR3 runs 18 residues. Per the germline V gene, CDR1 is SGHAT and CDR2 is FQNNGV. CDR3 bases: TGTGCCAGCAGCTTAGATGGGACAGGGTTGGTGGTGAACACTGAAGCTTTCTTT. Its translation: CASSLDGTGLVVNTEAFF.

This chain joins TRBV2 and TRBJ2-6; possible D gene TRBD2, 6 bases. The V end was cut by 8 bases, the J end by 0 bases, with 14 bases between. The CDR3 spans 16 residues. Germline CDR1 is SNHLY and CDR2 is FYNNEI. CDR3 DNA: TGTGCCAGCGTGGGAGGCCCGAACTCTGGGGCCAACGTCCTGACTTTC. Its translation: CASVGGPNSGANVLTF.

The CDR3 reads CASSPGTSGRVSYEQYF. As DNA, the CDR3 is TGTGCCAGTAGTCCCGGGACTAGCGGGAGAGTCTCCTACGAGCAGTACTTC. V gene TRBV19 combines with J gene TRBJ2-7, with TRBD2 matching over 14 bases. The ends lost 5 bases at V and 0 bases at J; junction bases unmatched: 6. Germline V gene sequence: CDR1 LNHDA, CDR2 SQIVND (reference sequence). CDR3 length equals 17 residues.

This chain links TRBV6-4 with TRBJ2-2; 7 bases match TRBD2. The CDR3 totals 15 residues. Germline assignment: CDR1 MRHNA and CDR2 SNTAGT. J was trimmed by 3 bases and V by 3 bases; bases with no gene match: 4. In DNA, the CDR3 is TGTGCCAGCAGTGAGGCTAGCGGTGACACCGGGGAGCTGTTTTTT. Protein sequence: CASSEASGDTGELFF.

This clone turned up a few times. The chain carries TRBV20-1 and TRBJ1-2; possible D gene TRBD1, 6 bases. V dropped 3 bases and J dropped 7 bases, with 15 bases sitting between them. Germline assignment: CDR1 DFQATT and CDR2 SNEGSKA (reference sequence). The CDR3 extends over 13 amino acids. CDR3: CSASSPGARGYTF. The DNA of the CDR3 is TGCAGTGCTAGTAGTCCAGGGGCGCGTGGCTACACCTTC.

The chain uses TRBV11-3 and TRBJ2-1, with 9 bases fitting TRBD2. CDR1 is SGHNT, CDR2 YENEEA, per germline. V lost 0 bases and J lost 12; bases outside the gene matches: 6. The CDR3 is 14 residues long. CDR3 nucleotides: TGTGCCAGCAGCTTAGATCCTAGCGGGAATTCGCAGTTCTTC. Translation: CASSLDPSGNSQFF.

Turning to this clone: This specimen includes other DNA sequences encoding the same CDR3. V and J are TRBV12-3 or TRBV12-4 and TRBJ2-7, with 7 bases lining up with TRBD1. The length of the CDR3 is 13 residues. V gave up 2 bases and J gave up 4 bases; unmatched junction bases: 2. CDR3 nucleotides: TGTGCCAGCAGTTTACAGGGGGATTACGAGCAGTACTTC. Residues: CASSLQGDYEQYF.

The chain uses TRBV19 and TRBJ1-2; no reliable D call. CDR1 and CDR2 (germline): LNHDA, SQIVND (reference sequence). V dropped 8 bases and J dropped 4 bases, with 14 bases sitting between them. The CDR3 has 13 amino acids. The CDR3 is CASGGRTAYGYTF. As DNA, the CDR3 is TGTGCCAGTGGAGGAAGGACGGCCTATGGCTACACCTTC.

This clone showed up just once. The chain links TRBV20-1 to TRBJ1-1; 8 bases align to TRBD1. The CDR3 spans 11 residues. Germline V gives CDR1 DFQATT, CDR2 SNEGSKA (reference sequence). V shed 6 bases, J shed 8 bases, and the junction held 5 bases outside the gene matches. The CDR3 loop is CSAGQGLEAFF. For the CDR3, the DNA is TGCAGTGCAGGACAGGGATTAGAAGCTTTCTTT.

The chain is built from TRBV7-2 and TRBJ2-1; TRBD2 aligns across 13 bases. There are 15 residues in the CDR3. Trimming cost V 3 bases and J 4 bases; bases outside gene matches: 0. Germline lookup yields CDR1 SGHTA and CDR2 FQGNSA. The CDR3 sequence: CASSLGLAGYNEQFF. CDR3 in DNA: TGTGCCAGCAGCTTGGGACTAGCGGGATACAATGAGCAGTTCTTC. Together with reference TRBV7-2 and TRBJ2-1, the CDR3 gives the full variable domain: GAGVSQSPSNKVTEKGKDVELRCDPISGHTALYWYRQSLGQGLEFLIYFQGNSAPDKSGLPSDRFSAERTGGSVSTLTIQRTQQEDSAVYLCASSLGLAGYNEQFFGPGTRLTVL.

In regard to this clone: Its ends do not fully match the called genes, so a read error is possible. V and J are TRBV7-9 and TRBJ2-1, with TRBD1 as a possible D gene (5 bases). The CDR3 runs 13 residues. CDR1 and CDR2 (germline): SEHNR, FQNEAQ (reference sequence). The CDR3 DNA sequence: TGTGCCAGCAGCCCTATAAACCACAGGTCTGGGGTCTTC. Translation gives CASSPINHRSGVF.

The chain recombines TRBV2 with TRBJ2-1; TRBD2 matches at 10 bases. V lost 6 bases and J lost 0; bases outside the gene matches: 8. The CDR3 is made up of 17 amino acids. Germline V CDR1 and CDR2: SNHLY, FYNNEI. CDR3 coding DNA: TGTGCCAGCAGAAGACTAGCGGGCACCCCCTCCTACAATGAGCAGTTCTTC. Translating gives CASRRLAGTPSYNEQFF.

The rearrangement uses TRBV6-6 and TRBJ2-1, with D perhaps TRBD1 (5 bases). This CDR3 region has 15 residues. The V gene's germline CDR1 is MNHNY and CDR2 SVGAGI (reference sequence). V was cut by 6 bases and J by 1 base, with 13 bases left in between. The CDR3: CASSPGFGSYNEQFF. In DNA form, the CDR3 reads TGTGCCAGCAGCCCAGGGTTTGGGTCCTACAATGAGCAGTTCTTC.